What follows are 5 T cell receptor beta chains derived from one specimen sequenced in a study of blood T cell repertoires in COVID-19. Assay used: immunoSEQ multiplex PCR; TCRdb lists only in-frame clones, some missing. In the table there are roughly 120,000 clones, 70% to 90% of which are singletons. Sequences were obtained from peripheral blood. The receptors come from a woman in her forties or fifties with acute or convalescent COVID-19.

This clone has just one count. This chain links TRBV5-4 with TRBJ2-1, with D unresolved. V gave up 3 bases and J gave up 3 bases, with 13 bases separating them. Per the germline V gene, CDR1 is SGHNT and CDR2 is YYREEE (reference sequence). The CDR3 has 15 amino acids. The CDR3 DNA follows: TGTGCCAGCAGCTCTGCGGAAAAAGTCTACAATGAGCAGTTCTTC. Amino acid sequence: CASSSAEKVYNEQFF.

V gene TRBV5-4 combines with J gene TRBJ2-5; TRBD2 agrees at 13 bases. V dropped 0 bases and J dropped 3; count of bases not matched to a gene: 2. Germline CDR1 is SGHNT and CDR2 is YYREEE (reference sequence). This CDR3 contains 16 residues. CDR3 DNA: TGTGCCAGCAGCTTGGGACTAGCGGGAGGAGAAGAGACCCAGTACTTC. It specifies CASSLGLAGGEETQYF.

The J gene is TRBJ1-2, the V gene TRBV9; unclear D gene. The germline V gene encodes CDR1 SGDLS and CDR2 YYNGEE. With 3 bases removed from V and 2 bases from J, the gap between germline ends came to 8 bases. The CDR3 sequence is 13 residues long. CDR3: CASSETQNYGYTF. The CDR3 bases are TGTGCCAGCAGCGAGACACAGAACTATGGCTACACCTTC.

The chain recombines TRBV7-6 with TRBJ1-1; 9 nucleotides line up with TRBD1. CDR1 is SGHVS and CDR2 is FNYEAQ in the germline V gene. The CDR3 extends over 15 amino acids. The trim removed 6 bases at V and 0 bases at J, leaving 5 bases unmatched. The CDR3 reads CASSSTGGLNTEAFF. Here the CDR3 DNA reads TGTGCCAGCAGTTCTACAGGGGGCCTGAACACTGAAGCTTTCTTT.

The rearrangement links TRBV7-9 to TRBJ1-1; no definite D call. Trimming took 5 bases from V and 5 from J, leaving 12 bases between them. This CDR3 has 13 amino acids. Germline values: CDR1 SEHNR, CDR2 FQNEAQ (reference sequence). CDR3 sequence reads: CASSPIGGTEAFF. The CDR3 DNA follows: TGTGCCAGCAGCCCCATAGGCGGAACTGAAGCTTTCTTT.